This is a list of T cell receptor beta chains from one sample in a study of cytomegalovirus exposure and HLA in healthy donors. Assay: immunoSEQ multiplex PCR; the TCRdb copy retains only in-frame clones and omits some. The repertoire consists of approximately 150,000 clones, with roughly 80% occurring once and the leading ten covering around 5%. The specimen was PBMCs. These receptors were obtained from a man aged 30 to 39 in good health and CMV-seronegative. CDR3s include the opening cysteine and the closing phenylalanine or tryptophan.

v_gene: TRBV27
j_gene: TRBJ1-5
CDR3aa: CASRSRGRVEDQPQHF

v_gene: TRBV5-1
j_gene: TRBJ2-2
CDR3aa: CASLSAPRSGAPYTGELFF

v_gene: TRBV30
j_gene: TRBJ2-4
CDR3aa: CAWSVQGQNIQYF

v_gene: TRBV7-9
j_gene: TRBJ2-7
CDR3aa: CSSGHNYEQYF

v_gene: TRBV13
j_gene: TRBJ1-2
CDR3aa: CASSSRQDPPYGYTF

v_gene: TRBV6-5
j_gene: TRBJ2-1
CDR3aa: CASSSGTGAKEQFF

v_gene: TRBV7-2
j_gene: TRBJ1-5
CDR3aa: CASSLEQSYQPQHF

v_gene: TRBV7-9
j_gene: TRBJ1-1
CDR3aa: CASSPSVGEAFF

v_gene: TRBV7-8
j_gene: TRBJ1-2
CDR3aa: CASSFRGYGYTF

v_gene: TRBV19
j_gene: TRBJ2-7
CDR3aa: CASSIRVTAGEQYF

v_gene: TRBV29-1
j_gene: TRBJ1-5
CDR3aa: CSVGVGGDQPQHF

v_gene: TRBV6-1
j_gene: TRBJ1-1
CDR3aa: CASRILQGNTEAFF

v_gene: TRBV5-4
j_gene: TRBJ2-5
CDR3aa: CATKDRGRGETQYF

v_gene: TRBV30
j_gene: TRBJ1-1
CDR3aa: CAWSVKRGTGGLAEAFF

v_gene: TRBV27
j_gene: TRBJ1-5
CDR3aa: CASSLWGRIESNQPQHF

v_gene: TRBV7-2
j_gene: TRBJ2-1
CDR3aa: CASTRAGYYNEQFF

v_gene: TRBV4-3
j_gene: TRBJ1-2
CDR3aa: CASSYGMTGDGYTF

v_gene: TRBV5-1
j_gene: TRBJ1-1
CDR3aa: CASSSGQPEAFF

v_gene: TRBV19
j_gene: TRBJ2-7
CDR3aa: CASSFRDSTYEQYF

v_gene: TRBV7-9
j_gene: TRBJ1-1
CDR3aa: CSSSLAPGYSEAFF

v_gene: TRBV15
j_gene: TRBJ1-1
CDR3aa: CATSSGSWAFF

v_gene: TRBV28
j_gene: TRBJ1-3
CDR3aa: CASSLYMGNTIYF

v_gene: TRBV15
j_gene: TRBJ2-1
CDR3aa: CATSRDYTDEQFF

v_gene: TRBV28
j_gene: TRBJ2-7
CDR3aa: CASSLHREQYF

v_gene: TRBV28
j_gene: TRBJ2-7
CDR3aa: CASSSPNSGGAFEQYF

v_gene: TRBV9
j_gene: TRBJ2-1
CDR3aa: CASSPGAGGLQNEQFF

v_gene: TRBV5-8
j_gene: TRBJ2-7
CDR3aa: CATWEGTGQIWTYEQYF

v_gene: TRBV25-1
j_gene: TRBJ1-2
CDR3aa: CASSNTTGTQNYGYTF

v_gene: TRBV14
j_gene: TRBJ2-5
CDR3aa: CASSQDLDQETQYF

v_gene: TRBV15
j_gene: TRBJ2-1
CDR3aa: CATSSNRENNEQFF

v_gene: TRBV7-9
j_gene: TRBJ2-2
CDR3aa: CASSFPTGELFF

v_gene: TRBV7-9
j_gene: TRBJ1-1
CDR3aa: CASSPRENTEAFF

v_gene: TRBV7-2
j_gene: TRBJ2-1
CDR3aa: CANKLRGSYNEQFF

v_gene: TRBV28
j_gene: TRBJ1-5
CDR3aa: CASSFEGFFQPQHF

v_gene: TRBV5-4
j_gene: TRBJ2-5
CDR3aa: CASSLAGAQETQYF

v_gene: TRBV19
j_gene: TRBJ1-2
CDR3aa: CASSMTANYGYTF

v_gene: TRBV2
j_gene: TRBJ2-3
CDR3aa: CASSGLGDGTDTQYF

v_gene: TRBV7-2
j_gene: TRBJ1-3
CDR3aa: CASSRGQEVGNTIYF

v_gene: TRBV6-5
j_gene: TRBJ1-1
CDR3aa: CASRRRDSTEAFF

v_gene: TRBV30
j_gene: TRBJ2-6
CDR3aa: CAWIVRREQTSGANVLTF

v_gene: TRBV25-1
j_gene: TRBJ1-2
CDR3aa: CASSESQGADGYTF

v_gene: TRBV5-1
j_gene: TRBJ2-6
CDR3aa: CASSSVLTDRLSSGANVLTF

v_gene: TRBV28
j_gene: TRBJ2-1
CDR3aa: CASSFMIAGVGNEQFF